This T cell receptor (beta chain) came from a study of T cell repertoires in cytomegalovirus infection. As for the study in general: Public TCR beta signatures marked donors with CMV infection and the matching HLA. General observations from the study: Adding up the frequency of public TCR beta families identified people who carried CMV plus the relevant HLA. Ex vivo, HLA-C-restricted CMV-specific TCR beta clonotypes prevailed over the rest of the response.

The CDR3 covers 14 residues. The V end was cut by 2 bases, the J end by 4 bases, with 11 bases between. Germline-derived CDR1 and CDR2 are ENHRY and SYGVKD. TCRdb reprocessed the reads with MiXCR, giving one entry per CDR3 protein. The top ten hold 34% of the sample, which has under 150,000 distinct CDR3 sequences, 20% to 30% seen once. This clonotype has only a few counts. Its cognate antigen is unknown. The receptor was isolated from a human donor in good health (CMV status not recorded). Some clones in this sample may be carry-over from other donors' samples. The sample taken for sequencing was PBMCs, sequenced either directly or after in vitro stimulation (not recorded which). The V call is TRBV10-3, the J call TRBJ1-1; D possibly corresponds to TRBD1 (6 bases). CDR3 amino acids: CAISEAGAGTEAFF. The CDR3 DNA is TGTGCCATCAGTGAGGCAGGGGCAGGCACTGAAGCTTTCTTT.